The clone carrying this T cell receptor beta chain has ten or more counts. Its antigen remains unknown. The germline V gene has CDR1 KGHSH and CDR2 LQKENI. Trimming took off 4 bases at V and 10 bases at J, with 19 bases between the two ends. The CDR3 is 14 residues long. The data are from a study of T cell repertoires in cytomegalovirus infection. Study summary: Public TCR beta signatures were indicative of both CMV infection and a matching HLA type.

TCRdb recomputed calls from the reads with MiXCR, one row per CDR3 protein. In the table there are 100,000 or so distinct CDR3 sequences, around 32% of which are singletons. Study observations and caveats: It was HLA-C-restricted CMV-specific TCR beta clonotypes that dominated the response ex vivo.

V is TRBV18 and J is TRBJ1-1; TRBD1 might be the D (6 bases). This specimen consisted of CD8+ T cells from cultured PBMCs, obtained from culture after CMV antigen stimulation. This receptor was obtained from a human donor in good health (CMV status not recorded). Some clones in this sample may be carry-over from other donors' samples. In DNA, the CDR3 is TGTGCCAGCTCACAGGGGGGAAGCCTCCGGGGAGCTTTCTTT. This encodes CASSQGGSLRGAFF.